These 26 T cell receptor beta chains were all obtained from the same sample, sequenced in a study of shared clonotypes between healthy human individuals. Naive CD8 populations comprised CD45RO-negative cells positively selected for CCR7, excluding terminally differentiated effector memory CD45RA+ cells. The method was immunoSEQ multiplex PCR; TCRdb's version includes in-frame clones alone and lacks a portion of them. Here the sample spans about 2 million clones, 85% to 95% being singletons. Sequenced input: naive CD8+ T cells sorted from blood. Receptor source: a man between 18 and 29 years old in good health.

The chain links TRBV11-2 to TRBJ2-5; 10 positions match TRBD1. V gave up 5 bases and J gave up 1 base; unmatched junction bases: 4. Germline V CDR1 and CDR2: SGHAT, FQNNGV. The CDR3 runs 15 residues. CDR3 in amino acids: CASSGTGDTQETQYF. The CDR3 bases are TGTGCCAGCAGCGGGACAGGGGACACCCAAGAGACCCAGTACTTC. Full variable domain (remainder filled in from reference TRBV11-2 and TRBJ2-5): EAGVAQSPRYKIIEKRQSVAFWCNPISGHATLYWYQQILGQGPKLLIQFQNNGVVDDSQLPKDRFSAERLKGVDSTLKIQPAKLEDSAVYLCASSGTGDTQETQYFGPGTRLLVL.

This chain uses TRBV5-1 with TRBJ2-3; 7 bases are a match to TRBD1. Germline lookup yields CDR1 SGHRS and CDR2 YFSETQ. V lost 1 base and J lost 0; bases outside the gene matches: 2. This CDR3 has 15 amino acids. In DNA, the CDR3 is TGCGCCAGCAGCTTGACAGGGGCGAGCACAGATACGCAGTATTTT. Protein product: CASSLTGASTDTQYF.

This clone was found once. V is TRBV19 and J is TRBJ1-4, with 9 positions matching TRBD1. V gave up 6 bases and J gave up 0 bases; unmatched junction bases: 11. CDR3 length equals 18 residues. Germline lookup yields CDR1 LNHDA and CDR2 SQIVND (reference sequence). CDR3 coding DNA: TGTGCCAGTAGCACCGGGACAGGGAACGGCGCAACTAATGAAAAACTGTTTTTT. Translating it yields CASSTGTGNGATNEKLFF. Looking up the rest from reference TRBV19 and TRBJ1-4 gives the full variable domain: DGGITQSPKYLFRKEGQNVTLSCEQNLNHDAMYWYRQDPGQGLRLIYYSQIVNDFQKGDIAEGYSVSREKKESFPLTVTSAQKNPTAFYLCASSTGTGNGATNEKLFFGSGTQLSVL.

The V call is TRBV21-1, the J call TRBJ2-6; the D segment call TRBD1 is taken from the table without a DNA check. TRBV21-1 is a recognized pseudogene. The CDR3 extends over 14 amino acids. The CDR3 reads CASSKGSGANVLTF. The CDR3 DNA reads TGTGCCAGCAGCAAAGGTTCAGGGGCCAACGTCCTGACTTTC.

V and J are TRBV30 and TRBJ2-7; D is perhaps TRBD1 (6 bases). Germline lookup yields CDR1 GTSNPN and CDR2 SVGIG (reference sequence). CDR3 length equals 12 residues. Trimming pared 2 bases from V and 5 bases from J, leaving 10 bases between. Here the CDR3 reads CAWSLGGHEQYF. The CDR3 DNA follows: TGTGCCTGGAGTCTTGGGGGCCACGAGCAGTACTTC.

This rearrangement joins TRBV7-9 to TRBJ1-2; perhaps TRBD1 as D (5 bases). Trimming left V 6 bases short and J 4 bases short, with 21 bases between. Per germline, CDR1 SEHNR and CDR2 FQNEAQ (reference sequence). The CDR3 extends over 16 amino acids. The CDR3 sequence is CASSSLTPGTAYGYTF. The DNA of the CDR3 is TGTGCCAGCAGTAGCTTGACCCCCGGGACGGCCTATGGCTACACCTTC.

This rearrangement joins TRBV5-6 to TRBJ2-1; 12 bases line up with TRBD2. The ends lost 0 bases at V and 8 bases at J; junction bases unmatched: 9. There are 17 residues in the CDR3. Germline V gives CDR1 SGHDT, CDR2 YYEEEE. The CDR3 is CASSLELAGGLMDEQFF. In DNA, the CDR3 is TGTGCCAGCAGCTTGGAACTAGCGGGAGGACTCATGGATGAGCAGTTCTTC. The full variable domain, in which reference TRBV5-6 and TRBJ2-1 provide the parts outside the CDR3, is DAGVTQSPTHLIKTRGQQVTLRCSPKSGHDTVSWYQQALGQGPQFIFQYYEEEERQRGNFPDRFSGHQFPNYSSELNVNALLLGDSALYLCASSLELAGGLMDEQFFGPGTRLTVL.

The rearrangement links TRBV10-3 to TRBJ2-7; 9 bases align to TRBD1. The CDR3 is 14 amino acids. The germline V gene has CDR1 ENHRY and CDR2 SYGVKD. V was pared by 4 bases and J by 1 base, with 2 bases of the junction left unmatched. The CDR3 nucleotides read TGTGCCATCAGTGTTGACAGGGGGTCCTACGAGCAGTACTTC. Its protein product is CAISVDRGSYEQYF.

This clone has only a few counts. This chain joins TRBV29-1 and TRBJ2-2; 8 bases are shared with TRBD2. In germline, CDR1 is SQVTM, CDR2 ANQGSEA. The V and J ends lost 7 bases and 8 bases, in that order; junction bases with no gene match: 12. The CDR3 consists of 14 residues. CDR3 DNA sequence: TGCAGCGCACGCGGGGGGAGCGGTGAAGGGGAGCTGTTTTTT. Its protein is CSARGGSGEGELFF.

The CDR3 spells CASSPGQGFNQPQHF. CDR3 nucleotides: TGTGCCAGCAGTCCTGGACAGGGATTCAATCAGCCCCAGCATTTT. This chain joins TRBV27 and TRBJ1-5; TRBD1 agrees at 8 bases. This CDR3 has 15 amino acids. CDR1 and CDR2 (germline): MNHEY, SMNVEV (reference sequence). The ends lost 5 bases at V and 3 bases at J; junction bases unmatched: 6.

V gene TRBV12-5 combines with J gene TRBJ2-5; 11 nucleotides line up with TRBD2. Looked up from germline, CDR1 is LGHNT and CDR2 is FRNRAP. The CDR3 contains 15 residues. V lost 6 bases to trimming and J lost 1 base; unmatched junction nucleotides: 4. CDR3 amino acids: CASGTGTSGQETQYF. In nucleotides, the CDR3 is TGTGCTAGTGGAACGGGGACTAGCGGCCAAGAGACCCAGTACTTC.

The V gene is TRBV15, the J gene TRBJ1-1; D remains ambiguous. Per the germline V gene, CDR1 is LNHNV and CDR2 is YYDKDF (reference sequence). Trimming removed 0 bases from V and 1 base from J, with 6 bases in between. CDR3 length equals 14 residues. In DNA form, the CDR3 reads TGTGCCACCAGCAGAGATTACGGGAACACTGAAGCTTTCTTT. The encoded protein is CATSRDYGNTEAFF.

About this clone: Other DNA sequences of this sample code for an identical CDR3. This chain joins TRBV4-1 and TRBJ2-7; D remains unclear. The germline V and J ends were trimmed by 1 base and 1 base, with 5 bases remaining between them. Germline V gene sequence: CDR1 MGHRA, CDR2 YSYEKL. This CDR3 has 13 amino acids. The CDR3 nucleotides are TGCGCCAGCAGCCAAGTAGAATCCTACGAGCAGTACTTC. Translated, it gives CASSQVESYEQYF.

The CDR3 nucleotides read TGTGCCAGCAGCTTACATCCAGGGATGGACATTCAGTACTTC. Translation gives CASSLHPGMDIQYF. V usage is TRBV11-2 and J usage is TRBJ2-4; D might be TRBD1 (5 bases). The V and J ends lost 2 bases and 8 bases respectively, with 13 bases between them. The CDR3 runs 14 residues. CDR1 and CDR2 from the germline V gene are SGHAT and FQNNGV.

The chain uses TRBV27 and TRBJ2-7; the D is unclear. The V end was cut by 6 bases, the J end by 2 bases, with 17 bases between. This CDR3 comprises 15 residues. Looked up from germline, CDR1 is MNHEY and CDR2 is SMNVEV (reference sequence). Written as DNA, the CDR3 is TGTGCCAGCAGCACCCGCGGACCCTCCACCTACGAGCAGTACTTC. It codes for CASSTRGPSTYEQYF.

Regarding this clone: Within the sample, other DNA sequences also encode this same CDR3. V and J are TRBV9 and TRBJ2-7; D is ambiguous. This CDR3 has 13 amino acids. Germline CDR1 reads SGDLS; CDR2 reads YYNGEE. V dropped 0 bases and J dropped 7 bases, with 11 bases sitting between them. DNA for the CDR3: TGTGCCAGCAGCGTAGGGGGTTCTGATGAGCAGTACTTC. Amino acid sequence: CASSVGGSDEQYF.

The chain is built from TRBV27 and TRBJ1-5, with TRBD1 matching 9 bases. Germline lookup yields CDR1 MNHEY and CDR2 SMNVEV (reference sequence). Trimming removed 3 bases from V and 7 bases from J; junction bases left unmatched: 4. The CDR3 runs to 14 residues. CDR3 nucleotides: TGTGCCAGCAGTTTGGGGACAGGGAGACAGCCCCAGCATTTT. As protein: CASSLGTGRQPQHF.

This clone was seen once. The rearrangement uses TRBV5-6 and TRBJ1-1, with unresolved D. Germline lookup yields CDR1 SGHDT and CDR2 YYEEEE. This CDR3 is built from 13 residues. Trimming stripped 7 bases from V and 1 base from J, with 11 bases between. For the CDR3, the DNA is TGTGCCAGCGTCGTAGGGTCGAACACTGAAGCTTTCTTT. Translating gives CASVVGSNTEAFF.

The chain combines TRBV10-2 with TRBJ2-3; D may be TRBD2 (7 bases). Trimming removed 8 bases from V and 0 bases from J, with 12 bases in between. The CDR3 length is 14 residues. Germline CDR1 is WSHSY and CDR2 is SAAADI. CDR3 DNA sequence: TGCGCCAGCCGGGGGGCCCCTAGCACAGATACGCAGTATTTT. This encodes CASRGAPSTDTQYF.

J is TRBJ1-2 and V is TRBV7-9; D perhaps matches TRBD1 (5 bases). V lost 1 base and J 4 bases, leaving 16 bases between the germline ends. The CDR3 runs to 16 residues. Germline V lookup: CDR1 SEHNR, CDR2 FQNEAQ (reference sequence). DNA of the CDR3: TGTGCCAGCAGCTTAGGTAGTGCCGGGACGCTCTATGGCTACACCTTC. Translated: CASSLGSAGTLYGYTF.

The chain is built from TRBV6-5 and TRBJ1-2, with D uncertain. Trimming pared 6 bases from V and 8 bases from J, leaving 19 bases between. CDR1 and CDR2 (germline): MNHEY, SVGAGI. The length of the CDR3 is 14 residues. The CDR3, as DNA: TGTGCCAGCAGCCCTGGGGAAGGCGCCGGGGGCTACACCTTC. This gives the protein CASSPGEGAGGYTF.

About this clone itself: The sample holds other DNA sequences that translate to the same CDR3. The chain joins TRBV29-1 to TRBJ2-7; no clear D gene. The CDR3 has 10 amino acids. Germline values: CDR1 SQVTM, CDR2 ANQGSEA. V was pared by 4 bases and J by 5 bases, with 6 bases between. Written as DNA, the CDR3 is TGCAGCGTTGTAAGGGACGAGCAGTACTTC. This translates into CSVVRDEQYF.

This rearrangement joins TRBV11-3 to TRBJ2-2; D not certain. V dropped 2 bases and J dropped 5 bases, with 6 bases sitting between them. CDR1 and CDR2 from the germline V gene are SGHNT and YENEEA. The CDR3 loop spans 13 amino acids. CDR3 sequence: CASSLRRTGELFF. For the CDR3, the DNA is TGTGCCAGCAGCTTAAGGCGTACCGGGGAGCTGTTTTTT.

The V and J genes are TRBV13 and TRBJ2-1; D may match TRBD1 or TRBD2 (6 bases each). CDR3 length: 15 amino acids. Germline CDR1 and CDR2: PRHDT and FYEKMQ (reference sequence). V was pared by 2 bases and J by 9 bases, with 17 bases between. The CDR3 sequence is CASSLRGGGLGEQFF. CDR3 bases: TGTGCCAGCAGCTTACGTGGTGGGGGGCTGGGTGAGCAGTTCTTC.

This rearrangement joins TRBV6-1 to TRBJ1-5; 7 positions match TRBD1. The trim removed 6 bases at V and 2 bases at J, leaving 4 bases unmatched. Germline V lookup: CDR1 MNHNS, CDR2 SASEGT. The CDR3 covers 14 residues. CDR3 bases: TGTGCCAGCAGGGAAACAGGGGGCAATCAGCCCCAGCATTTT. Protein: CASRETGGNQPQHF.

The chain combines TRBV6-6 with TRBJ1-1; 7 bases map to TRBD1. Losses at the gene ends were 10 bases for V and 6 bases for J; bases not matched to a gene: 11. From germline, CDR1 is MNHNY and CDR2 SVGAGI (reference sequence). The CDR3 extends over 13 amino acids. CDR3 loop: CAINPQGEPEAFF. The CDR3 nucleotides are TGTGCCATTAACCCCCAGGGGGAGCCTGAAGCTTTCTTT.